The T cell receptor (beta chain) described here comes from a study of blood T cell repertoires in COVID-19. Overall study: The study drew acute and convalescent COVID-19 samples from the United States, Italy and Spain.

In terms of age and location, participants ranged from about 18 to 95 years and lived in about 25 US areas. Self-reported history from a screening survey and questionnaire set each donor's cohort. Original data processing: Reference gene primer amplification gave estimated nucleated cell counts. Generated by immunoSEQ multiplex PCR, the TCRdb table keeps only in-frame clones and is missing some. V, J and clone size derive from that table, while D and trimming were established from the DNA sequence. Among some 400,000 clones listed, about 90% were seen once. Trimming took 2 bases from V and 6 from J; bases not matched to a gene: 5. CDR1 is MNHEY, CDR2 SVGAGI, per germline. The CDR3 runs to 16 residues.

The source is a man between 25 and 39 years old who had recovered from COVID-19. Sequenced sample: PBMCs or T cells enriched from blood (not recorded which). The V call is TRBV6-5, the J call TRBJ2-3; 13 nucleotides line up with TRBD2. CDR3 protein: CASSYGTSGEADTQYF. The CDR3 region has the DNA TGTGCCAGCAGTTACGGGACTAGCGGGGAGGCTGATACGCAGTATTTT.